The next 9 T cell receptor beta chains were all read from a single sample in a study of blood T cell repertoires in COVID-19. Profiling relied on immunoSEQ multiplex PCR, and the TCRdb table lists in-frame clones only, not all of them. Of some 200,000 clones in the sample, 86% were seen once. The sample consisted of peripheral blood. Source of these receptors: a man older than 75 with acute or convalescent COVID-19.

The chain combines TRBV7-3 with TRBJ2-3; 8 bases match TRBD2. Germline V gives CDR1 SGHTA, CDR2 FQGTGA. With 7 bases clipped from V and 4 bases from J, the junction kept 4 bases outside the gene matches. This CDR3 contains 13 residues. CDR3 sequence (DNA): TGTGCCAGCAACAGCGGGAGTTCAGATACGCAGTATTTT. It encodes CASNSGSSDTQYF.

The V call is TRBV27, the J call TRBJ2-3, with a possible D match to TRBD1 (7 bases). Trimming cost V 5 bases and J 1 base, with 19 bases left between them. Per the germline V gene, CDR1 is MNHEY and CDR2 is SMNVEV (reference sequence). This CDR3 is 17 amino acids long. CDR3 nucleotides: TGTGCCAGCAGTGCCATTCTCAGGGGGGTGGGCACAGATACGCAGTATTTT. Protein sequence: CASSAILRGVGTDTQYF.

The CDR3 region is CASSSPRGAGARDTQYF. In DNA, the CDR3 is TGTGCCAGCAGCTCCCCCCGCGGAGCGGGAGCTAGAGATACGCAGTATTTT. J is TRBJ2-3 and V is TRBV7-9; 8 bases fit TRBD2. Trimming cost V 4 bases and J 5 bases; bases outside gene matches: 14. This CDR3 has 17 residues. Looked up from germline, CDR1 is SEHNR and CDR2 is FQNEAQ (reference sequence).

The chain is built from TRBV28 and TRBJ1-2, with D perhaps matching TRBD1 (5 bases). Germline V gene sequence: CDR1 MDHEN, CDR2 SYDVKM. V gave up 6 bases and J gave up 4 bases, with 15 bases separating them. This CDR3 comprises 14 residues. CDR3 residues: CASSPPGFGYGYTF. CDR3 in DNA: TGTGCCAGCAGCCCTCCAGGGTTTGGCTATGGCTACACCTTC.

This clone was seen a single time. The chain is built from TRBV30 and TRBJ2-1; 13 bases agree with TRBD2. The germline V gene encodes CDR1 GTSNPN and CDR2 SVGIG (reference sequence). CDR3 length: 15 amino acids. V gave up 2 bases and J gave up 6 bases; unmatched junction bases: 4. In DNA, the CDR3 is TGTGCCTGGAGTCTCACTAGCGGGAGGGCCAATGAGCAGTTCTTC. Amino acid sequence: CAWSLTSGRANEQFF. Filled out from reference TRBV30 and TRBJ2-1, the complete variable domain reads SQTIHQWPATLVQPVGSPLSLECTVEGTSNPNLYWYRQAAGRGLQLLFYSVGIGQISSEVPQNLSASRPQDRQFILSSKKLLLSDSGFYLCAWSLTSGRANEQFFGPGTRLTVL.

The CDR3 loop is CASSGTGNPSSLAKNIQYF. The CDR3 DNA follows: TGTGCCAGCAGCGGGACAGGGAATCCGAGCAGCTTAGCCAAAAACATTCAGTACTTC. The rearrangement uses TRBV7-2 and TRBJ2-4; 9 bases match TRBD1. Germline values: CDR1 SGHTA, CDR2 FQGNSA. CDR3 length: 19 residues. J lost 0 bases, V lost 5 bases, and 14 bases had no gene match.

This chain uses TRBV9 with TRBJ2-1, with 8 bases fitting TRBD2. Germline trimming cut 0 bases from V and 7 bases from J; bases unmatched to any gene: 6. Per germline, CDR1 SGDLS and CDR2 YYNGEE. The CDR3 runs 15 residues. This chain's CDR3 is CASSVGSGGSNEQFF. CDR3 coding DNA: TGTGCCAGCAGCGTAGGTTCGGGAGGGTCTAATGAGCAGTTCTTC.

The J gene is TRBJ2-7, the V gene TRBV7-2; TRBD1 might be the D (5 bases). Germline CDR1 SGHTA, CDR2 FQGNSA. V was cut by 3 bases and J by 1 base, with 10 bases left in between. This CDR3 has 14 amino acids. The CDR3 DNA is TGTGCCAGCAGCTTGGAGACAGCTTCCTACGAGCAGTACTTC. Translating it yields CASSLETASYEQYF.

The rearrangement uses TRBV7-6 and TRBJ1-4; 9 nucleotides agree with TRBD1. This CDR3 is 14 amino acids long. Germline-derived CDR1 and CDR2 are SGHVS and FNYEAQ. The junction had 6 bases not matched to a gene; V was cut back by 5 bases and J by 8 bases. The CDR3 is CASSQGQGGEKLFF. In DNA form, the CDR3 reads TGTGCCAGCAGCCAGGGACAGGGAGGGGAAAAACTGTTTTTT. The full variable domain, with the rest looked up from reference TRBV7-6 and TRBJ1-4, is GAGVSQSPRYKVTKRGQDVALRCDPISGHVSLYWYRQALGQGPEFLTYFNYEAQQDKSGLPNDRFSAERPEGSISTLTIQRTEQRDSAMYRCASSQGQGGEKLFFGSGTQLSVL.